This T cell receptor (beta chain) was obtained from a study of T cells after yellow fever vaccination. Whole-study context: When fractions had low cell numbers, they were prepared with SMART-Seq v4 Ultra Low Input. Findings and limits, study-wide: The CD4 compartment and the CD8 compartment contained a small share of clonotypes in common.

V dropped 7 bases and J dropped 5 bases, with 17 bases sitting between them. The CDR3 loop spans 13 amino acids. Looked up from germline, CDR1 is DFQATT and CDR2 is SNEGSKA (reference sequence). 5'RACE template switching produced TCR cDNA carrying a universal primer site and UMIs. Each CDR3 protein gets one entry after TCRdb re-called the 5' RACE reads with MiXCR. In the table there are approximately 150,000 distinct CDR3 sequences, roughly 8% of which are singletons. This clonotype was seen a single time. Antigen specificity is unknown. The genes are TRBV20-1 and TRBJ2-5, with D unclear. This material consisted of CD4+ T cells sorted from PBMCs, taken 5 days after the yellow fever booster vaccination. This sequence originates from a man younger than 40 who received the YFV17D yellow fever vaccine. The CDR3 DNA reads as TGCAGTGTCGCGGCTCCGGGCCCGGAGACCCAGTACTTC. Translated, it gives CSVAAPGPETQYF.